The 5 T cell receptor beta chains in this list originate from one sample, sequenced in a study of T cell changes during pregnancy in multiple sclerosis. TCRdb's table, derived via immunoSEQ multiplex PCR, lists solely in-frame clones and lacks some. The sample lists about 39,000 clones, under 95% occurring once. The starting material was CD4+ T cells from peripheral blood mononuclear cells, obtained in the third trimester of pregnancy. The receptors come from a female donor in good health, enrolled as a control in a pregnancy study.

In DNA, the CDR3 is TGTGCCAGCAGCGCGGGACTAGCGGTTAGCACAGATACGCAGTATTTT. This translates into CASSAGLAVSTDTQYF. This chain links TRBV9 with TRBJ2-3; the match to TRBD2 covers 11 bases. V shed 3 bases, J shed 0 bases, and the junction held 3 bases outside the gene matches. Germline V gene data show CDR1 as SGDLS and CDR2 as YYNGEE. The CDR3 contains 16 residues. Drawing the rest from reference TRBV9 and TRBJ2-3, the complete variable domain is DSGVTQTPKHLITATGQRVTLRCSPRSGDLSVYWYQQSLDQGLQFLIQYYNGEERAKGNILERFSAQQFPDLHSELNLSSLELGDSALYFCASSAGLAVSTDTQYFGPGTRLTVL.

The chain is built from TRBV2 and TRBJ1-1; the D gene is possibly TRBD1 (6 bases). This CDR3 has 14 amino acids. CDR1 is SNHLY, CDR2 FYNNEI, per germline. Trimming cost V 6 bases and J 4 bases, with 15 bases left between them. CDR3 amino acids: CASRGRGGATEAFF. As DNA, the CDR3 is TGTGCCAGCAGGGGAAGGGGGGGGGCCACTGAAGCTTTCTTT. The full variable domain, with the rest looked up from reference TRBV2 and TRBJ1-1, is EPEVTQTPSHQVTQMGQEVILRCVPISNHLYFYWYRQILGQKVEFLVSFYNNEISEKSEIFDDQFSVERPDGSNFTLKIRSTKLEDSAMYFCASRGRGGATEAFFGQGTRLTVV.

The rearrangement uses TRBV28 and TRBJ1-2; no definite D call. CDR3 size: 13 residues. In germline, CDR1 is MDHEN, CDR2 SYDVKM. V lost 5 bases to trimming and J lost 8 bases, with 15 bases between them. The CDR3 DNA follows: TGTGCCAGCAGTATCTCGGGTCTACGGGGCTACACCTTC. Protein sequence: CASSISGLRGYTF.

CDR3: CASSEIREWAEAFF. For the CDR3, the DNA is TGTGCCAGCAGTGAAATCCGGGAATGGGCTGAAGCTTTCTTT. The chain has TRBV6-1 and TRBJ1-1; D unresolved. CDR3 size: 14 residues. CDR1 MNHNS and CDR2 SASEGT come from the germline V gene. Trimming cost V 2 bases and J 6 bases, with 13 bases left between them.

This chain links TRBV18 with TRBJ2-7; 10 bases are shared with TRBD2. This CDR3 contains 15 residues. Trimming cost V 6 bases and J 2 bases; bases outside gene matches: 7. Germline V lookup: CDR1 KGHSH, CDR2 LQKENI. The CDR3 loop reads CASSLRGLAAYEQYF. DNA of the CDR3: TGTGCCAGCTCCCTAAGAGGACTAGCGGCCTACGAGCAGTACTTC.